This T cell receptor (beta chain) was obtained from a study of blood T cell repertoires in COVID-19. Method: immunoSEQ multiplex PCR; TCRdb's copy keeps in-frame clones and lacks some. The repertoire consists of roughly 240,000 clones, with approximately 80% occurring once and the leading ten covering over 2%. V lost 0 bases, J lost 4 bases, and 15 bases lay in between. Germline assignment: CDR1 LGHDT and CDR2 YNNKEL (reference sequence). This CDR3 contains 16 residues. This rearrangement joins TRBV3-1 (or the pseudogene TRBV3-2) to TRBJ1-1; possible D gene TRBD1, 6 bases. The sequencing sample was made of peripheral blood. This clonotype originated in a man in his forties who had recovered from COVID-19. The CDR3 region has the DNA TGTGCCAGCAGCCAAGAGTGGGGGGGGGCGCCCACTGAAGCTTTCTTT. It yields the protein CASSQEWGGAPTEAFF.